The clone carrying this T cell receptor beta chain came up once. The data were taken from a study of blood T cells in healthy people across ages. On the study more broadly: Using template switching, researchers captured about one barcoded beta molecule for each two T cells.

Each sample yielded at least 6 micrograms of PBMC total RNA. Next came a second PCR, run for roughly 6 to 11 cycles, which used a sample-barcoded 5' primer along with a J-beta primer mix. MiXCR was run by TCRdb on the 5' RACE reads, yielding one entry per CDR3 protein. There are about 780,000 distinct CDR3 sequences in the sample; about 42% occur only once, and 15% to 20% lies in the top ten. Trimming left V 5 bases short and J 10 bases short, with 11 bases between. The CDR3 sequence is 12 residues long. The rearrangement joins TRBV12-3 or TRBV12-4 to TRBJ1-4; tentative D call: TRBD1 (5 bases). The sequence derives from a man aged 80 or over in good health. Material for sequencing was blood. This CDR3 is CASSLQRGKLFF. CDR3 in DNA: TGTGCCAGCAGTCTTCAAAGGGGAAAACTGTTTTTT.